Listed below are T cell receptor beta chains from one sample, sequenced in a study of post-analysis software for immune sequencing data. TCRdb itself ran the PCR reads through MiXCR, one entry per CDR3 protein. The data show about 800,000 distinct CDR3 sequences, 25% to 30% seen once. Sequenced material: blood. The receptors stem from a girl between 5 and 17 years old with multiple sclerosis. Both conserved end residues are part of each CDR3. Fields, in order: clone size, CDR3 length, D gene, V gene, J gene, CDR3 DNA, CDR3 protein. The D gene is left open where the match is weak. Where a row states a size, it is once, few, many or the class of an expanded clone; other rows omit it.

abundance: -; len: 14; d_gene: -; v_gene: TRBV4-1; j_gene: TRBJ1-1; CDR3nt: TGCGCCAGCAGCCAAGAAAGGGGGAGGACTGAAGCTTTCTTT; CDR3aa: CASSQERGRTEAFF
abundance: -; len: 17; d_gene: TRBD1; v_gene: TRBV7-9; j_gene: TRBJ1-5; CDR3nt: TGTGCCAGCAGCTTTTCAACCGGGACAGGGGTATATCAGCCCCAGCATTTT; CDR3aa: CASSFSTGTGVYQPQHF
abundance: -; len: 14; d_gene: -; v_gene: TRBV28; j_gene: TRBJ2-1; CDR3nt: TGTGCCAGCAGCGCTCCCCTTGCCTACAATGAGCAGTTCTTC; CDR3aa: CASSAPLAYNEQFF
abundance: -; len: 15; d_gene: -; v_gene: TRBV20-1; j_gene: TRBJ1-5; CDR3nt: TGCAGTGCTAGAGGATATAGGGTTGGCAATCAGCCCCAGCATTTT; CDR3aa: CSARGYRVGNQPQHF
abundance: many; len: 14; d_gene: TRBD2; v_gene: TRBV12-3/TRBV12-4; j_gene: TRBJ2-7; CDR3nt: TGTGCCAGCAGTTTAGCGCGGGAGACCTACGAGCAGTACTTC; CDR3aa: CASSLARETYEQYF
abundance: -; len: 15; d_gene: -; v_gene: TRBV4-1; j_gene: TRBJ2-7; CDR3nt: TGCGCCAGCAGCCCACAGGGAGGGTCCTACAATGAGCAGTACTTC; CDR3aa: CASSPQGGSYNEQYF
abundance: few; len: 13; d_gene: TRBD2; v_gene: TRBV7-2; j_gene: TRBJ2-7; CDR3nt: TGTGCCAGCAGCCAGACTAGCGGTCGTCCCGCGTACTTC; CDR3aa: CASSQTSGRPAYF
abundance: few; len: 15; d_gene: -; v_gene: TRBV19; j_gene: TRBJ2-1; CDR3nt: TGTGCCAGTACCCCAGACAGGAGCTCCTACAATGAGCAGTTCTTC; CDR3aa: CASTPDRSSYNEQFF
abundance: many; len: 14; d_gene: -; v_gene: TRBV7-2; j_gene: TRBJ2-5; CDR3nt: TGTGCCAGCAGTTCCCGGGACTTCCAAGAGACCCAGTACTTC; CDR3aa: CASSSRDFQETQYF
abundance: few; len: 16; d_gene: -; v_gene: TRBV5-1; j_gene: TRBJ2-1; CDR3nt: TGCGCCAGCAGCTATCTCGGCGGGGAGAGGTACAATGAGCAGTTCTTC; CDR3aa: CASSYLGGERYNEQFF
abundance: -; len: 15; d_gene: TRBD2; v_gene: TRBV5-4; j_gene: TRBJ2-5; CDR3nt: TGTGCCAGCAGCTTACGGGGGGGGGCCCCAGAGACCCAGTACTTC; CDR3aa: CASSLRGGAPETQYF
abundance: many; len: 12; d_gene: -; v_gene: TRBV7-2; j_gene: TRBJ2-7; CDR3nt: TGTGCCAGCAGCTTAGACTATCGGGAGCAGTACTTC; CDR3aa: CASSLDYREQYF
abundance: -; len: 14; d_gene: TRBD2; v_gene: TRBV5-1; j_gene: TRBJ2-1; CDR3nt: TGCGCCAGCAGCCCGGGGACTAGCAGCGATGAGCAGTTCTTC; CDR3aa: CASSPGTSSDEQFF
abundance: -; len: 16; d_gene: -; v_gene: TRBV27; j_gene: TRBJ2-5; CDR3nt: TGTGCCAGCAGTGCATACCATATCACGGCGGGAGAGACCCAGTACTTC; CDR3aa: CASSAYHITAGETQYF
abundance: -; len: 14; d_gene: -; v_gene: TRBV5-1; j_gene: TRBJ2-1; CDR3nt: TGCGCCAGCAGCTTGGCCAGTGGGGATAATGAGCAGTTCTTC; CDR3aa: CASSLASGDNEQFF
abundance: -; len: 14; d_gene: TRBD2; v_gene: TRBV10-2; j_gene: TRBJ2-1; CDR3nt: TGCGCCAGCTTAGCGGGGGGGTCCTACAATGAGCAGTTCTTC; CDR3aa: CASLAGGSYNEQFF
abundance: -; len: 13; d_gene: TRBD1; v_gene: TRBV10-3; j_gene: TRBJ1-2; CDR3nt: TGTGCCATCACAGGGGGCGCTGGCTATAGCTACACCTTC; CDR3aa: CAITGGAGYSYTF
abundance: -; len: 12; d_gene: -; v_gene: TRBV6-2/TRBV6-3; j_gene: TRBJ2-3; CDR3nt: TGTGGCGCCCGGTCCGACGGGGATACGCAGTATTTT; CDR3aa: CGARSDGDTQYF
abundance: few; len: 16; d_gene: TRBD2; v_gene: TRBV6-1; j_gene: TRBJ2-3; CDR3nt: TGTACCAGCACCAGGCTAGCGGCGGAACGTGGAGATACGCAGTATTTT; CDR3aa: CTSTRLAAERGDTQYF
abundance: -; len: 13; d_gene: TRBD1; v_gene: TRBV29-1; j_gene: TRBJ2-1; CDR3nt: TGCAGCGGGACAGGGGGGATCGGCAATGAGCAGTTCTTC; CDR3aa: CSGTGGIGNEQFF
abundance: few; len: 15; d_gene: -; v_gene: TRBV5-1; j_gene: TRBJ1-5; CDR3nt: TGCGCCAGCAGCCTGGACAGCCTTAACAATCAGCCCCAGCATTTT; CDR3aa: CASSLDSLNNQPQHF
abundance: -; len: 15; d_gene: -; v_gene: TRBV27; j_gene: TRBJ2-5; CDR3nt: TGTGCCAGCAGTTTCCGAAGAAGAGGGGTAGAGACCCAGTACTTC; CDR3aa: CASSFRRRGVETQYF
abundance: -; len: 18; d_gene: -; v_gene: TRBV20-1; j_gene: TRBJ2-1; CDR3nt: TGCAGTGCTAGAGATGGAGATCAGTGGCAATTTGTGTACAATGAGCAGTTCTTC; CDR3aa: CSARDGDQWQFVYNEQFF
abundance: -; len: 15; d_gene: -; v_gene: TRBV3-1; j_gene: TRBJ2-5; CDR3nt: TGTGCCAGCAACCAAGAGGAGGTCGGTTGGGAGACCCAGTACTTC; CDR3aa: CASNQEEVGWETQYF
abundance: -; len: 16; d_gene: -; v_gene: TRBV7-2; j_gene: TRBJ1-2; CDR3nt: TGTGCCAGCAGCTTAGCGAATGGGAGCCCCGCGGGAGGCTACACCTTC; CDR3aa: CASSLANGSPAGGYTF
abundance: -; len: 14; d_gene: -; v_gene: TRBV3-1; j_gene: TRBJ1-2; CDR3nt: TGTGCCAGCAGCCGGATGGACAGAGTCTATGGCTACACCTTC; CDR3aa: CASSRMDRVYGYTF
abundance: -; len: 12; d_gene: -; v_gene: TRBV6-2/TRBV6-3; j_gene: TRBJ2-1; CDR3nt: TGTGCCAGCAGTTACTCGGGGACCAGGCAGTTCTTC; CDR3aa: CASSYSGTRQFF
abundance: -; len: 14; d_gene: -; v_gene: TRBV6-6; j_gene: TRBJ1-2; CDR3nt: TGTGCCAGCAGTTACACGTGGGGCGCTGGTGGCTACACCTTC; CDR3aa: CASSYTWGAGGYTF
abundance: -; len: 17; d_gene: TRBD2; v_gene: TRBV4-3; j_gene: TRBJ2-3; CDR3nt: TGCGCCAGCAGCGCCGACGTGCTAGCGGGAAGGTTCGATACGCAGTATTTT; CDR3aa: CASSADVLAGRFDTQYF
abundance: few; len: 16; d_gene: -; v_gene: TRBV12-3/TRBV12-4; j_gene: TRBJ1-5; CDR3nt: TGTGCCAGCAGTTCATACAGGGATTATAGCAATCAGCCCCAGCATTTT; CDR3aa: CASSSYRDYSNQPQHF
abundance: -; len: 15; d_gene: TRBD1; v_gene: TRBV4-3; j_gene: TRBJ1-1; CDR3nt: TGCGCCAGCAGCCGAGGAGGACAGGGGTACACTGAAGCTTTCTTT; CDR3aa: CASSRGGQGYTEAFF
abundance: -; len: 10; d_gene: -; v_gene: TRBV29-1; j_gene: TRBJ2-3; CDR3nt: TGCAGCGCCTTCTCAGATACGCAGTATTTT; CDR3aa: CSAFSDTQYF
abundance: -; len: 12; d_gene: -; v_gene: TRBV15; j_gene: TRBJ2-5; CDR3nt: TGTGCCACCAGCGGCCCCTCTAGGAATCAGTACTTC; CDR3aa: CATSGPSRNQYF
abundance: -; len: 15; d_gene: TRBD1; v_gene: TRBV5-6; j_gene: TRBJ2-3; CDR3nt: TGTGCCAGCAACTTGCAGGGGGCAGGCACAGATACGCAGTATTTT; CDR3aa: CASNLQGAGTDTQYF
abundance: -; len: 15; d_gene: TRBD1; v_gene: TRBV6-5; j_gene: TRBJ2-1; CDR3nt: TGTGCCAGCCGATCCGGGACAGGGGCCCCCAATGAGCAGTTCTTC; CDR3aa: CASRSGTGAPNEQFF
abundance: -; len: 14; d_gene: -; v_gene: TRBV11-3; j_gene: TRBJ2-5; CDR3nt: TGTGCCAGCAGCTTAGATCCCCTCGGTGAGACCCAGTACTTC; CDR3aa: CASSLDPLGETQYF
abundance: -; len: 14; d_gene: -; v_gene: TRBV2; j_gene: TRBJ2-5; CDR3nt: TGTGCCAGCAGTGACCGCAGGGGCGGGGAGACCCAGTACTTC; CDR3aa: CASSDRRGGETQYF
abundance: -; len: 14; d_gene: -; v_gene: TRBV7-2; j_gene: TRBJ2-1; CDR3nt: TGTGCCAGCAGCTTAACGGCCAATCAGAGGGAGCAGTTCTTC; CDR3aa: CASSLTANQREQFF
abundance: -; len: 15; d_gene: -; v_gene: TRBV7-2; j_gene: TRBJ1-1; CDR3nt: TGTGCCAGCAGCTTGAGTATGATACAGTCGGCTGAAGCTTTCTTT; CDR3aa: CASSLSMIQSAEAFF
abundance: -; len: 12; d_gene: -; v_gene: TRBV7-9; j_gene: TRBJ1-4; CDR3nt: TGTGCCAGCAGCCTGGACAGTCGTCGACTGTTTTTT; CDR3aa: CASSLDSRRLFF
abundance: -; len: 14; d_gene: -; v_gene: TRBV20-1; j_gene: TRBJ2-7; CDR3nt: TGCAGTGCTAGTGAAAGCCGACCCTTCCACGAGCAGTACTTC; CDR3aa: CSASESRPFHEQYF